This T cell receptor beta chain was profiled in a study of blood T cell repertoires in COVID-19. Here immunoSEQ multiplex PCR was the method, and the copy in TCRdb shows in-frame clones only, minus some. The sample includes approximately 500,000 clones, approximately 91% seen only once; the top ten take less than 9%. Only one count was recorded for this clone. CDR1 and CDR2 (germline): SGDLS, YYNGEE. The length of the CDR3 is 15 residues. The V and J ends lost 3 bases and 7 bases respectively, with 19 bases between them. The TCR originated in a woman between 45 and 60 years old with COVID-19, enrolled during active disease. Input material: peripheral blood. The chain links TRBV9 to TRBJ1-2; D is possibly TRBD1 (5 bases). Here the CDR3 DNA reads TGTGCCAGCAGCGCCCCGTTTCGGGGGAATTCTGGCTACACCTTC. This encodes CASSAPFRGNSGYTF.